These 5 T cell receptor beta chains were all obtained from the same sample, sequenced in a study of T cells after yellow fever vaccination. TCRdb analysed the 5' RACE reads with MiXCR anew, one entry per CDR3 protein. This table has about 250,000 distinct CDR3 sequences, 3.6% appearing once. The sequenced sample was PBMCs, obtained 15 days after the yellow fever booster vaccination. Receptors originate from a man younger than 35 who received the YFV17D yellow fever vaccine.

This clonotype was recorded many times. The J gene is TRBJ2-7, the V gene TRBV5-4, with D perhaps assigned TRBD1 or TRBD2 (5 bases each). V gave up 4 bases and J gave up 5 bases, with 16 bases separating them. The CDR3 runs 14 residues. Looked up from germline, CDR1 is SGHNT and CDR2 is YYREEE (reference sequence). The CDR3 region has the DNA TGTGCCAGCAGCCGGGACCTACAGATACACGAGCAGTACTTC. Residues: CASSRDLQIHEQYF. Looking up the rest from reference TRBV5-4 and TRBJ2-7 gives the full variable domain: ETGVTQSPTHLIKTRGQQVTLRCSSQSGHNTVSWYQQALGQGPQFIFQYYREEENGRGNFPPRFSGLQFPNYSSELNVNALELDDSALYLCASSRDLQIHEQYFGPGTRLTVT.

This clonotype appeared many times. V usage is TRBV7-6 and J usage is TRBJ2-5, with TRBD1 matching 7 bases. Germline-derived CDR1 and CDR2 are SGHVS and FNYEAQ. V lost 5 bases to trimming and J lost 2 bases; unmatched junction nucleotides: 14. The CDR3 contains 17 residues. The CDR3 loop reads CASSLPTGLRGQETQYF. For the CDR3, the DNA is TGTGCCAGCAGCCTACCGACAGGGCTAAGGGGACAAGAGACCCAGTACTTC.

About this clonotype itself: It may be a read error: a sequence one base away is much more abundant. The V and J genes are TRBV5-5 and TRBJ2-1, with TRBD2 matching over 9 bases. This CDR3 spans 17 amino acids. The germline CDR1 and CDR2 sequences are SGHKS and YYEKEE (reference sequence). The CDR3 nucleotides read TGTGCCAGGAGCTTGGCTAGCGGGGCCCTCTCCTACAATGGGCAGTTCTTC. Its translation is CARSLASGALSYNGQFF.

The V and J genes are TRBV7-9 and TRBJ2-2; D is perhaps TRBD1 (5 bases). The germline V and J ends were trimmed by 5 bases and 1 base, with 11 bases remaining between them. The CDR3 extends over 15 amino acids. Germline V gene data show CDR1 as SEHNR and CDR2 as FQNEAQ (reference sequence). The CDR3 DNA reads as TGTGCCAGCAGCCCCAGCCAGGGGAACACCGGGGAGCTGTTTTTT. Amino acids: CASSPSQGNTGELFF.

There are many counts of this clonotype. The chain employs TRBV5-1 and TRBJ2-1, with D unresolved. This CDR3 contains 14 residues. CDR1 and CDR2 (germline): SGHRS, YFSETQ. Trimming removed 0 bases at V and 5 bases at J, with 9 bases between. The CDR3 reads CASSLGNPDNEQFF. The CDR3 nucleotides read TGCGCCAGCAGCTTGGGGAACCCTGACAATGAGCAGTTCTTC.